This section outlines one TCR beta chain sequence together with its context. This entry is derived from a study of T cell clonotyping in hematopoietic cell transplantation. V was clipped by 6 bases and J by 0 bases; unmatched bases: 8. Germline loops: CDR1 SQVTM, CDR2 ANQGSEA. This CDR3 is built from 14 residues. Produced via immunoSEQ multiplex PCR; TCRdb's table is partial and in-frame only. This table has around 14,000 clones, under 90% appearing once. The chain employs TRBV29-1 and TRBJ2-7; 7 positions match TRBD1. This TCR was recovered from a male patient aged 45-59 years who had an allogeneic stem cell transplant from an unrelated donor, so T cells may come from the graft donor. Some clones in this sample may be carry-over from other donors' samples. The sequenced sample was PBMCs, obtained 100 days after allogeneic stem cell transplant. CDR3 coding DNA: TGCAGCGTGGGGACAGACATAAGCTCCTACGAGCAGTACTTC. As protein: CSVGTDISSYEQYF.